This TCR beta chain originates from a study of TIL therapy for anti-PD-1-resistant metastatic lung cancer. This CDR3 region has 13 residues. J was trimmed by 2 bases and V by 8 bases; bases with no gene match: 3. Germline assignment: CDR1 MDHEN and CDR2 SYDVKM. Indicated time point: pre-treatment sample, taken before nivolumab and TIL therapy. The immunoSEQ assay was v3. TCRdb's table, derived via immunoSEQ multiplex PCR, lists solely in-frame clones and lacks some. The sample includes about 53,000 clones, roughly 70% of them seen just once. The rearrangement joins TRBV28 to TRBJ2-7; the match to TRBD2 covers 10 bases. The specimen was blood, collected at baseline. This TCR was recovered from a person between 25 and 80 years old with non-small cell lung cancer. The DNA for the CDR3 is TGTGCCAGCGAACTAGCGGGAACCTACGAGCAGTACTTC. Translation: CASELAGTYEQYF.